This is a list of T cell receptor beta chains from one sample in a study of blood T cell repertoires in COVID-19. Generated by immunoSEQ multiplex PCR, the TCRdb table keeps only in-frame clones and is missing some. Of 130,000 to 150,000 clones listed, roughly 86% are singletons. The sample was peripheral blood. These receptors came from a human donor in a cohort sampled during active COVID-19. Each CDR3 is given with its conserved first and last residue. A D gene is named only where the DNA matches it firmly. Clone size is shown for a subset of rows, as once, few, many or a class of expanded clone.

v_gene	len	d_gene	abundance	j_gene	CDR3aa	CDR3nt
TRBV4-3	17	TRBD1	-	TRBJ1-5	CASSQHPTGLSNQPQHF	TGCGCCAGCAGCCAACACCCGACAGGGCTCAGCAATCAGCCCCAGCATTTT
TRBV11-2	14	-	once	TRBJ2-2	CASRLQVNTGELFF	TGTGCCAGCAGATTACAGGTGAACACCGGGGAGCTGTTTTTT
TRBV14	14	-	-	TRBJ2-4	CASSHQGRGNIQYF	TGTGCCAGCAGCCATCAGGGCAGGGGAAACATTCAGTACTTC
TRBV5-1	15	-	-	TRBJ2-3	CASSSLQGSADTQYF	TGCGCCAGCAGCTCCCTGCAGGGATCGGCAGATACGCAGTATTTT
TRBV18	14	TRBD1	few	TRBJ2-1	CASSPLGQYNEQFF	TGTGCCAGCTCACCTTTGGGACAGTACAATGAGCAGTTCTTC
TRBV5-1	15	-	-	TRBJ2-2	CASSLEAENTGELFF	TGCGCCAGCAGCTTGGAGGCGGAGAACACCGGGGAGCTGTTTTTT
TRBV6-5	15	TRBD1	-	TRBJ1-6	CASSLDRGKSSPLHF	TGTGCCAGCAGTTTGGACAGGGGGAAATCTTCACCCCTCCACTTT
TRBV9	14	-	few	TRBJ1-5	CASSQGPSNQPQHF	TGTGCCAGCAGCCAGGGGCCAAGCAATCAGCCCCAGCATTTT
TRBV7-2	13	-	-	TRBJ2-7	CASSSRVTYEQYF	TGTGCCAGCAGCTCCCGGGTAACCTACGAGCAGTACTTC
TRBV28	17	TRBD2	-	TRBJ2-3	CASGEGARLAGHDTQYF	TGTGCCAGCGGTGAGGGGGCAAGACTAGCGGGACACGATACGCAGTATTTT
TRBV5-1	17	-	-	TRBJ2-7	CASRLVEDGASPYEQYF	TGCGCCAGCCGTCTTGTGGAGGACGGTGCTTCACCCTACGAGCAGTACTTC
TRBV4-2	14	-	-	TRBJ1-2	CASSQPGHHYGYTF	TGTGCCAGCAGCCAACCTGGACATCACTATGGCTACACCTTC
TRBV4-1	15	-	few	TRBJ1-2	CASSQGAQGGYGYTF	TGCGCCAGCAGCCAAGGGGCGCAGGGAGGCTATGGCTACACCTTC
TRBV7-2	15	TRBD2	-	TRBJ2-5	CASMAQRGYQETQYF	TGTGCCAGCATGGCCCAGCGGGGGTACCAAGAGACCCAGTACTTC
TRBV5-6	16	-	-	TRBJ2-1	CASSYPPQHTYNEQFF	TGTGCCAGCAGTTATCCACCCCAACACACCTACAATGAGCAGTTCTTC
TRBV14	15	TRBD1	-	TRBJ2-7	CASSHDRAFSYEQYF	TGTGCCAGCAGCCACGACAGGGCCTTTTCCTACGAGCAGTACTTC
TRBV27	15	TRBD1	-	TRBJ2-2	CASSFTGGGTGELFF	TGTGCCAGCAGCTTTACAGGGGGCGGGACCGGGGAGCTGTTTTTT
TRBV28	13	-	-	TRBJ1-2	CASNEGAYYGYTF	TGTGCCAGCAACGAAGGGGCCTACTATGGCTACACCTTC
TRBV7-2	14	TRBD2	-	TRBJ2-7	CASSPSGGTYEQYF	TGTGCCAGCAGCCCTAGCGGGGGGACCTACGAGCAGTACTTC
TRBV7-9	14	-	-	TRBJ2-2	CASSLGTNTGELFF	TGTGCCAGCAGCTTAGGGACAAACACCGGGGAGCTGTTTTTT
TRBV20-1	15	-	-	TRBJ1-5	CSASRPGGGNQPQHF	TGCAGTGCTAGTCGGCCGGGGGGCGGCAATCAGCCCCAGCATTTT
TRBV10-3	16	-	once	TRBJ2-3	CAISEGKKGDTDTQYF	TGTGCCATCAGTGAAGGGAAGAAGGGAGACACAGATACGCAGTATTTT
TRBV7-2	14	TRBD1	-	TRBJ2-7	CASSSPGQGWEQYF	TGTGCCAGCAGCTCTCCGGGACAGGGGTGGGAGCAGTACTTC
TRBV25-1	15	TRBD1	-	TRBJ2-1	CASSDDLYDPTGGFF	TGTGCCAGCAGTGATGATCTATATGACCCGACAGGGGGGTTCTTC
TRBV29-1	15	-	-	TRBJ1-4	CSVEDEGQDYEKLFF	TGCAGCGTTGAAGATGAGGGCCAGGACTATGAAAAACTGTTTTTT
TRBV7-3	15	TRBD1	-	TRBJ1-2	CASSRNGQGFYGYTF	TGTGCCAGCAGCCGGAACGGACAGGGCTTCTATGGCTACACCTTC
TRBV11-2	14	-	-	TRBJ2-7	CASSPGHPDYEQYF	TGTGCCAGCAGTCCCGGACACCCCGACTACGAGCAGTACTTC
TRBV28	18	TRBD1	-	TRBJ1-1	CASSLVNWRGRWSTEAFF	TGTGCCAGCAGTTTAGTTAATTGGAGGGGGCGGTGGAGCACTGAAGCTTTCTTT
TRBV7-6	16	TRBD2	-	TRBJ2-1	CASSLAGSGTANEQFF	TGTGCCAGCAGCTTAGCAGGTAGCGGGACGGCCAATGAGCAGTTCTTC
TRBV7-9	16	TRBD2	-	TRBJ2-7	CASSLVRGRRGDEQYF	TGTGCCAGCAGCTTAGTTCGCGGGAGACGGGGAGACGAGCAGTACTTC
TRBV18	18	-	-	TRBJ2-1	CASSPRTIQAGSYNEQFF	TGTGCCAGCTCACCACGAACGATACAGGCCGGCTCCTACAATGAGCAGTTCTTC
TRBV7-9	16	TRBD1	-	TRBJ1-1	CASSSPKTGGRTEAFF	TGTGCCAGCAGCTCCCCAAAGACAGGGGGACGCACTGAAGCTTTCTTT
TRBV7-2	16	TRBD1	-	TRBJ2-3	CASSFDGQGARDTQYF	TGTGCCAGCAGCTTCGATGGACAGGGGGCGCGTGATACGCAGTATTTT
TRBV7-8	18	TRBD1	-	TRBJ1-1	CASSFYGQGPQMNTEAFF	TGTGCCAGCAGCTTCTATGGACAGGGGCCCCAGATGAACACTGAAGCTTTCTTT
TRBV28	13	TRBD1	-	TRBJ2-7	CASSLDRVGEQYF	TGTGCCAGCAGTTTAGACAGGGTAGGCGAGCAGTACTTC
TRBV6-6	14	-	-	TRBJ1-6	CAMAQGSYNSPLHF	TGTGCCATGGCTCAGGGCTCCTATAATTCACCCCTCCACTTT
TRBV3-1/TRBV3-2	16	TRBD2	-	TRBJ2-3	CASSLKLAGATDTQYF	TGTGCCAGCAGCCTTAAACTAGCGGGGGCCACAGATACGCAGTATTTT
TRBV5-8	15	TRBD1	-	TRBJ1-6	CASSLAGTEHSPLHF	TGTGCCAGCAGCTTGGCCGGGACAGAGCATTCACCCCTCCACTTT
TRBV6-5	14	-	-	TRBJ1-3	CASSYEESGNTIYF	TGTGCCAGCAGTTACGAGGAGTCTGGAAACACCATATATTTT
TRBV3-1/TRBV3-2	13	-	-	TRBJ1-1	CASSRAAGTEAFF	TGTGCCAGCAGCCGAGCGGCTGGGACTGAAGCTTTCTTT
TRBV3-1/TRBV3-2	15	-	-	TRBJ2-1	CASSPIINSYNEQFF	TGTGCCAGCAGCCCGATAATTAACAGTTACAATGAGCAGTTCTTC
TRBV10-2	15	-	-	TRBJ2-2	CASSDFPGATGELFF	TGCGCCAGCAGTGATTTTCCTGGGGCAACCGGGGAGCTGTTTTTT
TRBV5-1	14	TRBD1	-	TRBJ1-1	CASVRDRGLSEAFF	TGCGCCAGCGTCAGGGACAGGGGGCTCTCTGAAGCTTTCTTT
TRBV23-1	16	TRBD1	-	TRBJ1-1	CASSQSVGTGRTEAFF	TGCGCCAGCAGTCAATCGGTCGGGACAGGGCGGACTGAAGCTTTCTTT
TRBV3-1/TRBV3-2	12	-	-	TRBJ1-3	CASSPYGDTIYF	TGTGCCAGCAGCCCTTACGGGGACACCATATATTTT
TRBV15	15	TRBD2	few	TRBJ2-7	CATSRETSGSYEQYF	TGTGCCACCAGCAGAGAGACTAGCGGCTCCTACGAGCAGTACTTC
TRBV6-5	15	-	once	TRBJ1-5	CASSSTGSANQPQHF	TGTGCCAGCAGTTCGACGGGGTCCGCAAATCAGCCCCAGCATTTT
TRBV5-5	15	-	-	TRBJ2-5	CASSLGAGFRETQYF	TGTGCCAGCAGCTTGGGGGCTGGGTTCAGAGAGACCCAGTACTTC